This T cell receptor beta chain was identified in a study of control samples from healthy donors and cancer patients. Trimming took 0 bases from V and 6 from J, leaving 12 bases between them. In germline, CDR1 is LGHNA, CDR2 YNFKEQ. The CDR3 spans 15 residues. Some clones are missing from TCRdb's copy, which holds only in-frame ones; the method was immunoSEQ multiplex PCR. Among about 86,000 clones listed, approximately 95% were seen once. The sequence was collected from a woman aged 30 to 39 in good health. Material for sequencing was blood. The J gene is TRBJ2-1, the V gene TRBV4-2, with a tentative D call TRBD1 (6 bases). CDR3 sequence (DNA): TGTGCCAGCAGCCAAGAAGGGGGTGGGGGCAATGAGCAGTTCTTC. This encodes CASSQEGGGGNEQFF.